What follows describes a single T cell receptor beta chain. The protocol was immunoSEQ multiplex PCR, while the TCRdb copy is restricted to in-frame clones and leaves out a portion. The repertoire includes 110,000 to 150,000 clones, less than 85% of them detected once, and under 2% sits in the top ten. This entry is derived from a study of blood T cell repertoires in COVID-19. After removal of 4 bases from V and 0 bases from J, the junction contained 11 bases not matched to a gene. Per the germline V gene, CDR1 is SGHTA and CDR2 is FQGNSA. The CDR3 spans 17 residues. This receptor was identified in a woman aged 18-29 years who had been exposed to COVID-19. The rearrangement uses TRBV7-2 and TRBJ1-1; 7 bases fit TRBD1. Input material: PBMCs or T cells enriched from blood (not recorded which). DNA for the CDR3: TGTGCCAGCAGCTACCCGGGACAGCGATTTATGAACACTGAAGCTTTCTTT. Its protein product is CASSYPGQRFMNTEAFF.